The clone carrying this T cell receptor (beta chain) was counted ten times or more. What it recognizes is unknown. The sample comes from a study of Graves' ophthalmopathy and Graves' hyperthyroidism. CDR3 regions of TCR beta were amplified from RNA transcripts. First-round RT-PCR used HTBI primers; second-round multiplex PCR followed. TCRdb used MiXCR to reprocess the multiplex PCR reads, holding one entry per CDR3 protein. In the table there are a few hundred thousand distinct CDR3 sequences, roughly 15% of which are singletons. Serum thyroxine and TRAb, along with clinical symptoms, thyroid ultrasound and orbital computed tomography, were what diagnosis relied on. PBMCs were obtained from roughly 9.4 ml of fresh peripheral blood. Study results and caveats: Blood also carried most expanded thyroid clonotypes exceeding 0.001 frequency. Distinction of ophthalmopathy from stable hyperthyroidism by a 13-signature model reached 85% to 90% sensitivity and 75% to 83% specificity.

Per germline, CDR1 MNHEY and CDR2 SVGAGI. This CDR3 contains 20 residues. J was trimmed by 0 bases and V by 6 bases; bases with no gene match: 19. Sequences were obtained from peripheral blood. This chain links TRBV6-5 with TRBJ2-7, with TRBD2 identical over 11 bases. The sequence came from an adult man with Graves' ophthalmopathy. For the CDR3, the DNA is TGTGCCAGCAGAACGGGAAGAACTAGCGGGAGTCCCTTCCCCTCCTACGAGCAGTACTTC. Protein sequence: CASRTGRTSGSPFPSYEQYF.